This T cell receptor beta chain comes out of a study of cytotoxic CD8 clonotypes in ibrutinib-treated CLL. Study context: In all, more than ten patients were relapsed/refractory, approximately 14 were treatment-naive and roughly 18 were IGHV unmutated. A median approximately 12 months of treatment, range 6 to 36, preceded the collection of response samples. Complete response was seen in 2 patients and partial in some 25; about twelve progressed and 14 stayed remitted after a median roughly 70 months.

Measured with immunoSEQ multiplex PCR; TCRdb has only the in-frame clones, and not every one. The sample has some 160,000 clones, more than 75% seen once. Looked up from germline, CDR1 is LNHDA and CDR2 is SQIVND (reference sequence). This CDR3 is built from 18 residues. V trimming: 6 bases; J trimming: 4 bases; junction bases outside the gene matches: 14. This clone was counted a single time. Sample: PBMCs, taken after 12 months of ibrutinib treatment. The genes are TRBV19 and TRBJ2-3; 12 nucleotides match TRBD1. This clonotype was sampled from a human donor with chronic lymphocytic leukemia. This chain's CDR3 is CASRSGSGDRGHADTQYF. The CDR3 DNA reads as TGTGCCAGTAGAAGCGGGAGCGGGGACAGGGGGCATGCAGATACGCAGTATTTT.